This note documents a single T cell receptor beta chain sequence. Its specificity is unknown. The study pulled out CD4+ and CD8+ cells with positive magnetic bead selection and then checked their purity by flow cytometry. These data come from a study of somatic mutations in cytotoxic T cells in rheumatoid arthritis. About the study: Prior to any treatment and right after diagnosis, patient blood (around 30 ml EDTA) was drawn. The study, taken as a whole, reports: Antigens targeted by the expanded CD8+ clones were unknown.

This CDR3 is built from 14 residues. The V and J ends lost 3 bases and 6 bases, in that order; junction bases with no gene match: 4. Germline-derived CDR1 and CDR2 are SGHRS and YFSETQ. The method was immunoSEQ multiplex PCR; TCRdb's version includes in-frame clones alone and lacks a portion of them. Among approximately 15,000 clones, about four fifths were seen once, and the ten largest hold around a fifth. The sequence was collected from an adult with rheumatoid arthritis. V is TRBV5-1 and J is TRBJ2-1; 9 bases fit TRBD2. Sequenced material: CD8+ T cells sorted from blood. CDR3 DNA sequence: TGCGCCAGCAGCTCCTGGACTAGCGCCAATGAGCAGTTCTTC. It encodes CASSSWTSANEQFF.